These 2 T cell receptor beta chains came from one sample sequenced in a study of OX40 agonist ivuxolimab in advanced cancers. Assay used: immunoSEQ multiplex PCR; TCRdb lists only in-frame clones, some missing. The sample yields 50,000 to 65,000 clones, around 93% seen once. This sample comprised CD4+ or CD8+ T cells sorted from blood, obtained in a trial of the OX40 agonist ivuxolimab. Receptor source: an adult with an advanced solid tumor such as melanoma, head and neck, liver or kidney cancer.

This clone has just a few counts. The chain joins TRBV4-1 to TRBJ2-7; a possible D gene is TRBD2 (5 bases). CDR3 length: 13 amino acids. Germline loops: CDR1 MGHRA, CDR2 YSYEKL. The V gene lost 4 bases and the J gene lost 2 bases, with 9 bases spanning the gap. CDR3 sequence (DNA): TGCGCCAGCAGCCCTCCCGGGACCTACGAGCAGTACTTC. This encodes CASSPPGTYEQYF.

The chain couples TRBV11-2 to TRBJ2-7; D is ambiguous. CDR1 is SGHAT, CDR2 FQNNGV, per germline. V was clipped by 3 bases and J by 6 bases, with 9 bases between them. The CDR3 loop spans 12 amino acids. CDR3 in amino acids: CASSLLPGEQYF. The CDR3 DNA sequence: TGTGCCAGCAGCTTGTTACCCGGCGAGCAGTACTTC.